This T cell receptor (beta chain) comes out of a study of blood T cell repertoires in COVID-19. Whole-study context: Acute and convalescent COVID-19 samples came from the United States, Italy and Spain. The cDNA or gDNA used as material had been derived from T cells, B-cell-depleted T cells, or PBMCs.

Authors' data handling: Nucleated cell counts were estimated from reference gene primer amplification. The method was immunoSEQ multiplex PCR; TCRdb's version includes in-frame clones alone and lacks a portion of them. The DNA was the basis for D and trimming; V, J and clone size are from that table. The table lists tens of thousands of clones, 82% of them singletons, with around 3.9% in the top ten. V lost 5 bases to trimming and J lost 7 bases; unmatched junction nucleotides: 9. The CDR3 covers 13 residues. Germline assignment: CDR1 SQVTM and CDR2 ANQGSEA. V is TRBV29-1 and J is TRBJ1-2, with 8 bases aligning to TRBD1. This TCR was sampled from a woman aged 55-75 years with acute or convalescent COVID-19. The sample taken for sequencing was peripheral blood. The DNA of the CDR3 is TGCAGCGTTCCCCAGGGGGCCAGGTTTGGCTACACCTTC. Amino acids: CSVPQGARFGYTF.